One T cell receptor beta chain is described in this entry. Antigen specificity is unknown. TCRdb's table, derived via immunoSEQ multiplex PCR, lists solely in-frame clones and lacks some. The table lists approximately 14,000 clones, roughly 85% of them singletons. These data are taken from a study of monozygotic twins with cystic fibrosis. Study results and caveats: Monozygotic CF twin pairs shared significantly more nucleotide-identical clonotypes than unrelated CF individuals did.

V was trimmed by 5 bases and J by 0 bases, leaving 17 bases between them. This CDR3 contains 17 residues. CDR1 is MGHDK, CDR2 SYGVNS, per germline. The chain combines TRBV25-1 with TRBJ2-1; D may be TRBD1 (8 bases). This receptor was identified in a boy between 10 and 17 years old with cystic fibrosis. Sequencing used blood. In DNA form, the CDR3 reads TGTGCCAGCAGTACACAGGGGGAGGGGTTCTCCTACAATGAGCAGTTCTTC. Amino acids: CASSTQGEGFSYNEQFF.